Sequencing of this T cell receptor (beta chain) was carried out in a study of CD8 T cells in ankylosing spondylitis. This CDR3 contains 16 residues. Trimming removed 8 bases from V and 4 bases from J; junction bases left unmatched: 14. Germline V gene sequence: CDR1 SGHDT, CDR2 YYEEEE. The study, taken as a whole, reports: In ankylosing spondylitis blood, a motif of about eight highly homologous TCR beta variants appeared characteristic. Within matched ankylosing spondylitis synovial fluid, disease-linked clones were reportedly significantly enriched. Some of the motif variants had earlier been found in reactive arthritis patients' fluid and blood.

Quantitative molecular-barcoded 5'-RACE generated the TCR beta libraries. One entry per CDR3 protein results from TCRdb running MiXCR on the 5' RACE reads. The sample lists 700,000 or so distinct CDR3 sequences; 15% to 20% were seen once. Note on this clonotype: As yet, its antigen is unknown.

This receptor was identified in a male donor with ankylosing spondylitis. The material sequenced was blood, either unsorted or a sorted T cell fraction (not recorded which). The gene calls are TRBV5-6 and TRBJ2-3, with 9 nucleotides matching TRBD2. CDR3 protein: CARSPGLASTADTQYF. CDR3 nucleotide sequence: TGTGCCAGGAGCCCGGGACTAGCCAGTACGGCAGATACGCAGTATTTT. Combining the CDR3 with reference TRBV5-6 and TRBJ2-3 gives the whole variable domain DAGVTQSPTHLIKTRGQQVTLRCSPKSGHDTVSWYQQALGQGPQFIFQYYEEEERQRGNFPDRFSGHQFPNYSSELNVNALLLGDSALYLCARSPGLASTADTQYFGPGTRLTVL.